The rows below give T cell receptor beta chains drawn from one sample of a study of cytomegalovirus exposure and HLA in healthy donors. TCRdb's table, derived via immunoSEQ multiplex PCR, lists solely in-frame clones and lacks some. The table shows 130,000 to 150,000 clones, with 79% occurring only once. Sequencing used PBMCs. The origin of the receptors is a female donor in good health and CMV-seronegative. Both conserved end residues are part of each CDR3. A D gene is named only where the DNA matches it firmly. The size field is filled for only some rows; it gives once, few, many or a size class.

>TRBJ2-3|TRBV6-4|TRBD2|NA
TGTGCCAGCAGTGAGGGCGGGGGGGCTACAGATACGCAGTATTTT
CASSEGGGATDTQYF
>TRBJ2-2|TRBV2|TRBD2|NA
TGTGCCAGCACGGCGGGACTAGCGGGAGTCGGGGAGCTGTTTTTT
CASTAGLAGVGELFF
>TRBJ2-2|TRBV18|TRBD1|NA
TGTGCCAGCTCACCCGGACAGGCGGTCACCGGGGAGCTGTTTTTT
CASSPGQAVTGELFF
>TRBJ1-1|TRBV4-3|NA|NA
TGCGCCAGCCCTCGACAGGATCTCCTGAACACTGAAGCTTTCTTT
CASPRQDLLNTEAFF
>TRBJ2-1|TRBV30|TRBD2|NA
TGTGCCTGGAGGGGCCTAGCGGGCTACAATGAGCAGTTCTTC
CAWRGLAGYNEQFF
>TRBJ1-1|TRBV7-2|TRBD1|NA
TGTGCCAGCAGCTCCACCGGGACAGATGAAGCTTTCTTT
CASSSTGTDEAFF
>TRBJ2-1|TRBV7-8|NA|NA
TGTGCCAGCAGCTTAAGAACTACAATAGAGCAGTTCTTC
CASSLRTTIEQFF
>TRBJ2-3|TRBV2|NA|NA
TGTGCCAACCGGGACTCGCCTAGCACAGATACGCAGTATTTT
CANRDSPSTDTQYF
>TRBJ1-2|TRBV5-4|NA|NA
TGTGCCAGCAGCTTGGTGGGGGCCGGGTATGGCTACACCTTC
CASSLVGAGYGYTF
>TRBJ2-1|TRBV9|NA|once
TGTGCCAGCAGCGCACAAGGGAGTTACAATGAGCAGTTCTTC
CASSAQGSYNEQFF
>TRBJ1-1|TRBV7-9|TRBD1|NA
TGTTCCAGCAGCTCGGGACAGGGGTTGCGGGCTTTCTTT
CSSSSGQGLRAFF
>TRBJ2-5|TRBV30|NA|NA
TGTGCCTGGAGTGGAGCATTTGAGCAGTACTTC
CAWSGAFEQYF
>TRBJ2-7|TRBV7-9|TRBD2|NA
TGTGCCAGCAGCCTTATAGCGGGAGTTTCCTACGAGCAGTACTTC
CASSLIAGVSYEQYF
>TRBJ1-2|TRBV9|TRBD1|NA
TGTGCCAGCAGCGAATCCGACAGGGGAGGCTACACCTTC
CASSESDRGGYTF
>TRBJ2-7|TRBV5-1|NA|NA
TGCGCCAGCGCCCAAGGGGGGGGAGGGTACGAGCAGTACTTC
CASAQGGGGYEQYF
>TRBJ1-6|TRBV11-2|NA|NA
TGTGCCAGCAGCCCCCGGTATAATTCACCCCTCCACTTT
CASSPRYNSPLHF
>TRBJ2-3|TRBV5-4|NA|NA
TGTGCCAGCAGCTTGACAGGGACGGCAGATACGCAGTATTTT
CASSLTGTADTQYF
>TRBJ1-5|TRBV7-9|TRBD1|NA
TGTGCCAGCAGCTTAACAGGGGAAGGCAATCAGCCCCAGCATTTT
CASSLTGEGNQPQHF
>TRBJ1-2|TRBV9|TRBD1|NA
TGTGCCAGCAGCGCCAGACAGGGGGAGGGAGGCTACACCTTC
CASSARQGEGGYTF
>TRBJ2-1|TRBV12-5|TRBD2|NA
TGTGCCGGAACCGGGGGGGCCTACAATGAGCAGTTCTTC
CAGTGGAYNEQFF
>TRBJ1-2|TRBV11-1|NA|NA
TGTGCCAGCAGCCGGGTCCGCGACTATGGCTACACCTTC
CASSRVRDYGYTF
>TRBJ2-5|TRBV28|TRBD1|NA
TGTGCCAGCAGTCCCCCCACAGGGGAGCCCCAGTACTTC
CASSPPTGEPQYF
>TRBJ2-3|TRBV7-2|NA|NA
TGTGCCAGCAGCTTAGGGGTAGCCCGCACAGATACGCAGTATTTT
CASSLGVARTDTQYF
>TRBJ1-5|TRBV5-8|TRBD1|NA
TGTGCCAGCAGCACGGGACAGAACCTTTATAGCAATCAGCCCCAGCATTTT
CASSTGQNLYSNQPQHF
>TRBJ2-1|TRBV7-2|NA|NA
TGTGCCAGCAGCTTTAGACCGACAGTTTACAATGAGCAGTTCTTC
CASSFRPTVYNEQFF
>TRBJ1-1|TRBV9|NA|few
TGTGCCAGCAGCGTTCTACAGCAGAACACTGAAGCTTTCTTT
CASSVLQQNTEAFF
>TRBJ2-1|TRBV4-3|NA|NA
TGCGCCAGCAGCTTCTTCCCCCGGGAATCCTACAATGAGCAGTTCTTC
CASSFFPRESYNEQFF
>TRBJ1-4|TRBV10-3|NA|NA
TGTGCCATCAGTGAGTCTTCTCTTGGCGGTGAAAAACTGTTTTTT
CAISESSLGGEKLFF
>TRBJ2-7|TRBV7-8|TRBD1|NA
TGTGCCAGCAGCCAGCAGCGTTTAAGGGGACAGTACTCCTACGAGCAGTACTTC
CASSQQRLRGQYSYEQYF
>TRBJ2-7|TRBV11-2|TRBD1|NA
TGTGCCAGCAGCCAGGACGCCGGGACAGTCTACGAGCAGTACTTC
CASSQDAGTVYEQYF
>TRBJ1-3|TRBV28|NA|NA
TGTGCCACCCGAGAACTCTCTGGAAACACCATATATTTT
CATRELSGNTIYF
>TRBJ2-5|TRBV6-1|NA|NA
TGTGCCAGCAGTGAAGCGGGTGGGCACCTAGAGACCCAGTACTTC
CASSEAGGHLETQYF
>TRBJ2-5|TRBV5-1|TRBD2|NA
TGCGCCAGCAGCGAGGGAGGGGCCCAAGAGACCCAGTACTTC
CASSEGGAQETQYF
>TRBJ2-2|TRBV18|NA|NA
TGTGCCAGCTCACCCCCCGGGAGCCTGGGGGAGCTGTTTTTT
CASSPPGSLGELFF
>TRBJ2-7|TRBV11-3|TRBD1|NA
TGTGCCAGCAGCCGCCGGGGACAGGGAGAATACGAGCAGTACTTC
CASSRRGQGEYEQYF
>TRBJ2-2|TRBV5-1|NA|medium-sized
TGCGCCAGCAGCCAACAGGGACCCGGGGAGCTGTTTTTT
CASSQQGPGELFF
>TRBJ1-1|TRBV19|NA|NA
TGTGCCAGTAGTATTGAACCTCAGGGGACTGAAGCTTTCTTT
CASSIEPQGTEAFF
>TRBJ1-1|TRBV2|TRBD1|NA
TGTGCCAGGACCGGGACAGGAACTGAAGCTTTCTTT
CARTGTGTEAFF
>TRBJ2-5|TRBV20-1|NA|NA
TGCAGTGCTGCGGAGGTGCGGCCCCAGTACTTC
CSAAEVRPQYF
>TRBJ2-7|TRBV30|NA|NA
TGTGCCTGGAGTCACCGGGACGGGGACTTCGACGAGCAGTACTTC
CAWSHRDGDFDEQYF
>TRBJ1-4|TRBV10-1|NA|NA
TGCGCCAGCCTTGGAGCAACTAATGAAAAACTGTTTTTT
CASLGATNEKLFF
>TRBJ2-6|TRBV5-4|NA|NA
TGTGCCAGCAGTGTACAGGGAACTGGGGCCAACGTCCTGACTTTC
CASSVQGTGANVLTF
>TRBJ2-2|TRBV10-3|TRBD2|NA
TGTGCCATCAGTGAGTCTAGCGGGAGCCCCTCTGGGACCGGGGAGCTGTTTTTT
CAISESSGSPSGTGELFF
>TRBJ2-5|TRBV19|NA|NA
TGTGCCAGTAACGGGGAGGAGGAGACCCAGTACTTC
CASNGEEETQYF
>TRBJ2-6|TRBV9|NA|NA
TGTGCCAGCACTCGGGATCTCTCTGGGGCCAACGTCCTGACTTTC
CASTRDLSGANVLTF
>TRBJ2-7|TRBV28|NA|NA
TGTGCCAGCAGTCTGGGGCCTCAGCAGTACTTC
CASSLGPQQYF
>TRBJ1-4|TRBV6-5|NA|few
TGTGCCAGCAGTTACTCGGTACGACCGCCGGGGGAACTGTTTTTT
CASSYSVRPPGELFF
>TRBJ2-1|TRBV7-3|NA|NA
TGTGCCAGCAGCCGAACTAGGAGCTCCTACAATGAGCAGTTCTTC
CASSRTRSSYNEQFF
>TRBJ2-7|TRBV21-1|NA|once
TGTGCCAGCAGCAAGCGGGGAGCGGCCGGGACTAGCATCCCCTACGAGCAGTACTTC
CASSKRGAAGTSIPYEQYF
>TRBJ1-6|TRBV30|NA|NA
TGTGCCTGTTTCCCAGGGATCGGGTATAATTCACCCCTCCACTTT
CACFPGIGYNSPLHF
>TRBJ2-4|TRBV15|NA|NA
TGTGCCACCAGCAGAGATCTGGGCGGCGGGGCGGGAAACATTCAGTACTTC
CATSRDLGGGAGNIQYF
>TRBJ2-1|TRBV7-9|TRBD2|NA
TGTGCCAGCAGCCGGGGACTAGCGGGCCGCAATGAGCAGTTCTTC
CASSRGLAGRNEQFF
>TRBJ2-7|TRBV6-4|NA|NA
TGTGCCAGCAGTGACTCGATCCTAAACGAGCAGTACTTC
CASSDSILNEQYF
>TRBJ1-1|TRBV30|NA|NA
TGTGCCTGGAGTGGGCGGGCCGGCACTGAAGCTTTCTTT
CAWSGRAGTEAFF
>TRBJ2-1|TRBV5-1|TRBD2|few
TGCGCCAGCAGAACTAGCGGATTGGGCTCCTACAATGAGCAGTTCTTC
CASRTSGLGSYNEQFF
>TRBJ2-3|TRBV5-1|NA|NA
TGCGCCAGCAGCTTGGACGCGGGCGACCCTAGCACAGATACGCAGTATTTT
CASSLDAGDPSTDTQYF
>TRBJ1-5|TRBV28|NA|NA
TGTGCCAGCAGTTTATATCGGGGTCCCTCCAATCAGCCCCAGCATTTT
CASSLYRGPSNQPQHF
>TRBJ1-5|TRBV5-4|TRBD1|NA
TGTGCCAGCAGCCTGGACAGGGCCAGGGAGCCCCAGCATTTT
CASSLDRAREPQHF
>TRBJ2-2|TRBV28|NA|NA
TGTGCCAGCAGTTTAATACTAGCCGGGGAGCTGTTTTTT
CASSLILAGELFF
>TRBJ1-1|TRBV10-1|NA|NA
TGCGCCAGCAGTGGGATGGGGGGCACTGAAGCTTTCTTT
CASSGMGGTEAFF